The 11 T cell receptor beta chains listed next were all sequenced from one sample in a study of blood T cell repertoires in COVID-19. Assay used: immunoSEQ multiplex PCR; TCRdb lists only in-frame clones, some missing. The data hold about 400,000 clones, with just under 90% observed a single time. What was sequenced was PBMCs or T cells enriched from blood (not recorded which). The source of these receptors is a woman younger than 45 who had recovered from COVID-19.

The V and J genes are TRBV2 and TRBJ2-3, with D possibly being TRBD1 (6 bases). The CDR3 length is 14 residues. V dropped 1 base and J dropped 4 bases, with 9 bases sitting between them. Germline CDR1 is SNHLY and CDR2 is FYNNEI. CDR3 in amino acids: CASSEDRVADTQYF. CDR3 coding DNA: TGTGCCAGCAGTGAAGACAGGGTTGCAGATACGCAGTATTTT.

The chain combines TRBV5-1 with TRBJ1-4; a possible D gene is TRBD1 (5 bases). Germline V CDR1 and CDR2: SGHRS, YFSETQ. V shed 4 bases and J shed 0 bases, with 10 bases lying between them. The CDR3 has 15 amino acids. CDR3 residues: CASSQGTATNEKLFF. CDR3 sequence (DNA): TGCGCCAGCAGCCAGGGCACCGCAACTAATGAAAAACTGTTTTTT.

This chain connects TRBV7-8 to TRBJ1-3; D perhaps matches TRBD1 (6 bases). The CDR3 is 16 residues long. Trimming left V 0 bases short and J 0 bases short, with 9 bases between. CDR1 SGHVS and CDR2 FQNEAQ come from the germline V gene. The CDR3 sequence is CASSLARGSSGNTIYF. CDR3 sequence (DNA): TGTGCCAGCAGCTTAGCGAGGGGGAGCTCTGGAAACACCATATATTTT.

This rearrangement joins TRBV6-2 or TRBV6-3 to TRBJ2-1; no clear D gene. Germline V gives CDR1 MNHEY, CDR2 SVGEGT. The CDR3 spans 13 residues. V lost 0 bases and J 6 bases, leaving 6 bases between the germline ends. In nucleotides, the CDR3 is TGTGCCAGCAGTTACTCCAATTCCAATGAGCAGTTCTTC. Translation gives CASSYSNSNEQFF.

The CDR3 bases are TGTGCCAGCAGTAGGGGCGGTCTTGTCTACGAGCAGTACTTC. Protein product: CASSRGGLVYEQYF. V usage is TRBV28 and J usage is TRBJ2-7; a weak D match, TRBD1 (5 bases). This CDR3 is 14 amino acids long. V shed 5 bases and J shed 3 bases, with 14 bases lying between them. Germline V gene lookup returns CDR1 MDHEN and CDR2 SYDVKM.

The chain carries TRBV2 and TRBJ1-1, with TRBD1 as a possible D gene (5 bases). The CDR3 has 13 amino acids. Trimming cost V 11 bases and J 0 bases, with 13 bases left between them. Germline CDR1 reads SNHLY; CDR2 reads FYNNEI. CDR3 sequence reads: CAGSAGLNTEAFF. The CDR3 DNA reads as TGTGCCGGATCGGCAGGGTTGAACACTGAAGCTTTCTTT.

The chain uses TRBV2 and TRBJ1-2, with D tentatively TRBD1 (6 bases). With 4 bases removed from V and 8 bases from J, the gap between germline ends came to 14 bases. The CDR3 consists of 13 residues. CDR1 is SNHLY, CDR2 FYNNEI, per germline. DNA of the CDR3: TGTGCCAGCAGTGTCGGACAGAGCGTCGGCTACACCTTC. Amino acid sequence: CASSVGQSVGYTF.

The chain is built from TRBV5-1 and TRBJ1-2; 8 nucleotides match TRBD1. J gave up 4 bases and V 7 bases, and 6 bases lay outside the gene matches. CDR1 is SGHRS, CDR2 YFSETQ, per germline. The CDR3 extends over 13 amino acids. The CDR3 DNA reads as TGCGCCAGCCGGGCGGGACAGGCCTATGGCTACACCTTC. This encodes CASRAGQAYGYTF.

The chain combines TRBV5-1 with TRBJ1-6; D gene ambiguous. CDR1 and CDR2 (germline): SGHRS, YFSETQ. V lost 4 bases to trimming and J lost 5 bases, with 10 bases between them. The CDR3 has 14 amino acids. The DNA of the CDR3 is TGCGCCAGCAGCCCGGTCACTAATAATTCACCCCTCCACTTT. This translates into CASSPVTNNSPLHF.

V usage is TRBV4-1 and J usage is TRBJ1-1; 7 positions match TRBD1. CDR3 length: 15 amino acids. J lost 0 bases, V lost 4 bases, and 5 bases had no gene match. The germline CDR1 and CDR2 sequences are MGHRA and YSYEKL. The CDR3 sequence is CASSLGQMMNTEAFF. The CDR3 DNA follows: TGCGCCAGCAGCCTGGGACAGATGATGAACACTGAAGCTTTCTTT.

DNA for the CDR3: TGTGCCAGCGGACCCGCGGGGTGGGGGACAGAGCCCCAGCATTTT. Its protein is CASGPAGWGTEPQHF. The rearrangement joins TRBV6-5 to TRBJ1-5; 7 nucleotides line up with TRBD1. CDR1 and CDR2 from the germline V gene are MNHEY and SVGAGI. V trimming: 8 bases; J trimming: 8 bases; junction bases outside the gene matches: 15. The CDR3 is 15 residues long.